What follows are 25 T cell receptor beta chains derived from one specimen sequenced in a study of cytomegalovirus exposure and HLA in healthy donors. Assay used: immunoSEQ multiplex PCR; TCRdb lists only in-frame clones, some missing. The repertoire holds approximately 210,000 clones, with just over 85% as singletons. The specimen was PBMCs. Receptor source: a young woman in good health and CMV-seronegative.

The chain couples TRBV7-3 to TRBJ2-5; 9 positions agree with TRBD2. Losses at the gene ends were 5 bases for V and 6 bases for J; bases not matched to a gene: 13. CDR3 size: 16 residues. Germline loops: CDR1 SGHTA, CDR2 FQGTGA. The CDR3 here is CASSPPGTSSRQTQYF. The CDR3 nucleotides read TGTGCCAGCAGCCCCCCCGGGACTAGCAGTAGACAGACCCAGTACTTC.

The CDR3 protein is CASSLRQDEEQFF. CDR3 nucleotides: TGTGCCAGCTCACTACGACAGGACGAGGAGCAGTTCTTC. The V call is TRBV18, the J call TRBJ2-1, with D tentatively TRBD1 (6 bases). The germline gives CDR1 KGHSH, CDR2 LQKENI. CDR3 length: 13 residues. V was clipped by 4 bases and J by 10 bases, with 14 bases between them. Using reference TRBV18 and TRBJ2-1 for the parts outside the CDR3, the full variable domain is NAGVMQNPRHLVRRRGQEARLRCSPMKGHSHVYWYRQLPEEGLKFMVYLQKENIIDESGMPKERFSAEFPKEGPSILRIQQVVRGDSAAYFCASSLRQDEEQFFGPGTRLTVL.

The J gene is TRBJ2-1, the V gene TRBV27, with 14 bases that match TRBD2. After removal of 6 bases from V and 7 bases from J, the junction contained 5 bases not matched to a gene. This CDR3 region has 15 residues. From germline, CDR1 is MNHEY and CDR2 SMNVEV (reference sequence). The CDR3 nucleotides read TGTGCCAGCAGGATGACTAGCGGGAGGGGAAATGAGCAGTTCTTC. This gives the protein CASRMTSGRGNEQFF.

The gene calls are TRBV28 and TRBJ2-2; the D gene is possibly TRBD1 (5 bases). The length of the CDR3 is 17 residues. CDR1 is MDHEN and CDR2 is SYDVKM in the germline V gene. V was pared by 4 bases and J by 3 bases, with 18 bases between. The CDR3 nucleotides read TGTGCCAGCAGTTATAGGATCGGCCAGGGATACACCGGGGAGCTGTTTTTT. This codes for CASSYRIGQGYTGELFF.

The rearrangement joins TRBV4-3 to TRBJ2-2, with 8 bases aligning to TRBD1. The CDR3 is 16 residues long. The junction had 9 bases not matched to a gene; V was cut back by 6 bases and J by 3 bases. Germline loops: CDR1 LGHNA, CDR2 YSLEER. In nucleotides, the CDR3 is TGCGCCAGCAGTCAAAGCCAGGGGGCAGACACCGGGGAGCTGTTTTTT. Translated, it gives CASSQSQGADTGELFF.

This clone was counted a few times. This chain links TRBV28 with TRBJ1-5, with TRBD1 matching 9 bases. J gave up 6 bases and V 6 bases, and 6 bases lay outside the gene matches. Germline CDR1 MDHEN, CDR2 SYDVKM. The CDR3 is made up of 14 amino acids. The CDR3 DNA is TGTGCCAGCAGGGACAGGGGTTTTGGTCAGCCCCAGCATTTT. It encodes CASRDRGFGQPQHF.

This clone was picked up one time. The rearrangement uses TRBV11-1 and TRBJ2-5, with 9 bases lining up with TRBD1. This CDR3 has 15 residues. CDR1 SGHAT and CDR2 FQDESV come from the germline V gene (reference sequence). The J segment lost 3 bases and the V segment lost 1 base, leaving 3 bases of the junction unmatched. CDR3 sequence: CASSLVDRGEETQYF. The DNA for the CDR3 is TGTGCCAGCAGCTTAGTTGACAGGGGGGAAGAGACCCAGTACTTC.

This chain's CDR3 is CASREGFGYGYTF. CDR3 bases: TGTGCCAGCAGGGAGGGTTTTGGGTATGGCTACACCTTC. This chain joins TRBV28 and TRBJ1-2; D gene uncertain. There are 13 residues in the CDR3. V dropped 6 bases and J dropped 5 bases, with 13 bases sitting between them. Germline CDR1 MDHEN, CDR2 SYDVKM.

This sequence joins TRBV10-3 and TRBJ2-7; tentative D call: TRBD1 (6 bases). This CDR3 contains 15 residues. Looked up from germline, CDR1 is ENHRY and CDR2 is SYGVKD. The V end lost 3 bases, the J end lost 4 bases, and 16 bases lay between the germline ends. CDR3 region: CAISDPGGALYEQYF. DNA for the CDR3: TGTGCCATCAGTGACCCTGGGGGCGCGTTATACGAGCAGTACTTC.

This chain links TRBV29-1 with TRBJ2-7; TRBD1 matches 7 bases. The CDR3 spans 14 residues. J gave up 4 bases and V 6 bases, and 12 bases lay outside the gene matches. Germline V gives CDR1 SQVTM, CDR2 ANQGSEA. This chain's CDR3 is CSVTLHRGRYEQYF. In DNA form, the CDR3 reads TGCAGCGTGACACTCCACAGGGGTCGGTACGAGCAGTACTTC.

This chain connects TRBV4-1 to TRBJ2-5; weak D call: TRBD2 (5 bases). The CDR3 contains 15 residues. Germline V gene sequence: CDR1 MGHRA, CDR2 YSYEKL. V shed 1 base and J shed 5 bases, with 14 bases lying between them. CDR3 loop: CASSQGVTSTETQYF. CDR3 DNA sequence: TGCGCCAGCAGCCAAGGAGTTACTAGTACGGAGACCCAGTACTTC.

V usage is TRBV7-9 and J usage is TRBJ2-2, with 9 bases fitting TRBD1. CDR1 and CDR2 (germline): SEHNR, FQNEAQ (reference sequence). V lost 5 bases to trimming and J lost 4 bases; unmatched junction nucleotides: 5. There are 15 residues in the CDR3. The CDR3 protein is CASSSGTGTTGELFF. The CDR3 nucleotides are TGTGCCAGCAGCAGCGGGACAGGGACCACCGGGGAGCTGTTTTTT. Complete variable domain (other parts from reference TRBV7-9 and TRBJ2-2): DTGVSQNPRHKITKRGQNVTFRCDPISEHNRLYWYRQTLGQGPEFLTYFQNEAQLEKSRLLSDRFSAERPKGSFSTLEIQRTEQGDSAMYLCASSSGTGTTGELFFGEGSRLTVL.

J is TRBJ2-1 and V is TRBV15, with D possibly being TRBD2 (6 bases). The V end lost 3 bases, the J end lost 5 bases, and 11 bases lay between the germline ends. Germline V lookup: CDR1 LNHNV, CDR2 YYDKDF (reference sequence). The CDR3 extends over 14 amino acids. CDR3 bases: TGTGCCACCAGCAGGCGGGACCCTGACAATGAGCAGTTCTTC. Its translation is CATSRRDPDNEQFF.

V is TRBV6-6 and J is TRBJ2-2; 9 nucleotides match TRBD2. Trimming cost V 9 bases and J 0 bases; bases outside gene matches: 2. Germline values: CDR1 MNHNY, CDR2 SVGAGI (reference sequence). This CDR3 spans 14 amino acids. The CDR3 DNA follows: TGTGCCAGTATAGCGGGAGCGAACACCGGGGAGCTGTTTTTT. It yields the protein CASIAGANTGELFF.

This chain joins TRBV28 and TRBJ1-5, with D tentatively TRBD1 (5 bases). V was shortened by 8 bases and J by 3 bases, with 11 bases between the two germline ends. The CDR3 runs to 13 residues. The germline V gene encodes CDR1 MDHEN and CDR2 SYDVKM. CDR3 nucleotide sequence: TGTGCCAGCCGGGGGACCATCAATCAGCCCCAGCATTTT. Its translation: CASRGTINQPQHF. The complete variable domain, with remaining parts taken from reference TRBV28 and TRBJ1-5, reads DVKVTQSSRYLVKRTGEKVFLECVQDMDHENMFWYRQDPGLGLRLIYFSYDVKMKEKGDIPEGYSVSREKKERFSLILESASTNQTSMYLCASRGTINQPQHFGDGTRLSIL.

V is TRBV5-1 and J is TRBJ2-3, with TRBD2 as a possible D gene (5 bases). Deletions cut 4 bases from V and 0 bases from J, with 12 bases between. CDR1 and CDR2 from the germline V gene are SGHRS and YFSETQ. The length of the CDR3 is 15 residues. For the CDR3, the DNA is TGCGCCAGCAGCGGAGCGGACTTGAGCACAGATACGCAGTATTTT. Protein product: CASSGADLSTDTQYF.

The chain has TRBV28 and TRBJ2-5; 12 bases are shared with TRBD2. The CDR3 loop spans 15 amino acids. The junction had 5 bases not matched to a gene; V was cut back by 5 bases and J by 4 bases. Germline V gene data show CDR1 as MDHEN and CDR2 as SYDVKM. The CDR3 nucleotides are TGTGCCAGCAGTCTAGCGGGAGGGCTTATAGAGACCCAGTACTTC. This encodes CASSLAGGLIETQYF. Together with reference TRBV28 and TRBJ2-5, the CDR3 gives the full variable domain: DVKVTQSSRYLVKRTGEKVFLECVQDMDHENMFWYRQDPGLGLRLIYFSYDVKMKEKGDIPEGYSVSREKKERFSLILESASTNQTSMYLCASSLAGGLIETQYFGPGTRLLVL.

This sequence joins TRBV7-8 and TRBJ2-7; 12 bases are a match to TRBD2. CDR1 is SGHVS, CDR2 FQNEAQ, per germline. The CDR3 spans 19 residues. V was clipped by 5 bases and J by 2 bases; unmatched bases: 16. The CDR3 here is CASSPFTPLTSGSPYEQYF. For the CDR3, the DNA is TGTGCCAGCAGCCCATTTACCCCTCTGACTAGCGGGAGCCCCTACGAGCAGTACTTC.

The V and J genes are TRBV7-8 and TRBJ1-1; TRBD1 agrees at 7 bases. CDR3 length: 15 amino acids. The V and J ends lost 1 base and 1 base, in that order; junction bases with no gene match: 3. Germline V lookup: CDR1 SGHVS, CDR2 FQNEAQ. For the CDR3, the DNA is TGTGCCAGCAGCTTAGAGGGACAGCGGAACACTGAAGCTTTCTTT. Protein product: CASSLEGQRNTEAFF.

This chain connects TRBV2 to TRBJ2-2; TRBD2 aligns across 10 bases. The CDR3 is 14 residues long. V gave up 6 bases and J gave up 6 bases; unmatched junction bases: 4. In germline, CDR1 is SNHLY, CDR2 FYNNEI. The CDR3 bases are TGTGCCAGCAGGCTAGGACTAGCGGCCGGGGAGCTGTTTTTT. This translates into CASRLGLAAGELFF.

The V gene is TRBV27, the J gene TRBJ2-3, with no clear D. This CDR3 spans 18 amino acids. Germline lookup yields CDR1 MNHEY and CDR2 SMNVEV (reference sequence). V lost 0 bases, J lost 0 bases, and 16 bases lay in between. The chain's CDR3 is CASSLSLQTAPSTDTQYF. The CDR3 DNA is TGTGCCAGCAGTTTATCCCTACAAACAGCCCCTAGCACAGATACGCAGTATTTT.

The V gene is TRBV5-1, the J gene TRBJ2-7; 7 bases map to TRBD2. Per germline, CDR1 SGHRS and CDR2 YFSETQ. Trimming at V came to 1 base and at J to 4 bases, leaving 5 bases not matched to a gene. The CDR3 length is 14 residues. This chain's CDR3 is CASSLSSGMYEQYF. The CDR3 DNA reads as TGCGCCAGCAGCTTGTCTAGCGGAATGTACGAGCAGTACTTC. Filled out from reference TRBV5-1 and TRBJ2-7, the complete variable domain reads KAGVTQTPRYLIKTRGQQVTLSCSPISGHRSVSWYQQTPGQGLQFLFEYFSETQRNKGNFPGRFSGRQFSNSRSEMNVSTLELGDSALYLCASSLSSGMYEQYFGPGTRLTVT.

The count of this clone is one. CDR3 residues: CASSLWLVRREGLNEQFF. In DNA, the CDR3 is TGTGCCAGCAGTTTATGGCTGGTAAGGCGGGAGGGCCTTAATGAGCAGTTCTTC. The J gene is TRBJ2-1, the V gene TRBV27; 9 nucleotides match TRBD2. CDR3 length: 18 residues. The germline V gene has CDR1 MNHEY and CDR2 SMNVEV (reference sequence). The J segment lost 7 bases and the V segment lost 1 base, leaving 14 bases of the junction unmatched.

The chain is built from TRBV14 and TRBJ2-2, with D perhaps TRBD2 (6 bases). CDR1 and CDR2 from the germline V gene are SGHDN and FVKESK. V was cut by 0 bases and J by 4 bases, with 15 bases left in between. This CDR3 contains 17 residues. The CDR3 loop is CASSQDLAGRGTGELFF. CDR3 bases: TGTGCCAGCAGCCAAGATCTAGCCGGGAGAGGCACCGGGGAGCTGTTTTTT.

The rearrangement joins TRBV18 to TRBJ1-4; TRBD1 matches at 11 bases. The CDR3 sequence is 16 residues long. Trimming removed 3 bases from V and 8 bases from J; junction bases left unmatched: 8. CDR1 and CDR2 (germline): KGHSH, LQKENI. CDR3: CASSPTTGTGGEKLFF. CDR3 in DNA: TGTGCCAGCTCACCTACTACCGGGACAGGGGGGGAAAAACTGTTTTTT.